Below are 32 T cell receptor beta chains sequenced from a single sample in a study of blood T cell repertoires in COVID-19. Clones were sequenced by immunoSEQ multiplex PCR, and TCRdb holds only the in-frame ones, with some missing. The sample includes a few hundred thousand clones, around 88% of them seen just once. Sequencing was carried out using peripheral blood. The origin of the receptors is a woman in her thirties with COVID-19, enrolled during active disease.

J is TRBJ2-7 and V is TRBV2; 12 bases fit TRBD2. This CDR3 comprises 16 residues. Germline CDR1 and CDR2: SNHLY and FYNNEI. With 2 bases clipped from V and 2 bases from J, the junction kept 4 bases outside the gene matches. CDR3 nucleotides: TGTGCCAGCAGTGAAACCCGACTAGCGGGGGCCTACGAGCAGTACTTC. The encoded protein is CASSETRLAGAYEQYF.

This rearrangement joins TRBV30 to TRBJ2-3; 9 bases match TRBD2. Trimming at V came to 2 bases and at J to 6 bases, leaving 9 bases not matched to a gene. The CDR3 totals 15 residues. The germline CDR1 and CDR2 sequences are GTSNPN and SVGIG (reference sequence). CDR3 DNA sequence: TGTGCCTGGAGTCTGGGGCGGGGGGGGACCGATACGCAGTATTTT. Its protein is CAWSLGRGGTDTQYF.

The chain employs TRBV5-1 and TRBJ2-3; TRBD2 aligns across 12 bases. The germline V gene has CDR1 SGHRS and CDR2 YFSETQ. There are 17 residues in the CDR3. V shed 3 bases, J shed 1 base, and the junction held 6 bases outside the gene matches. DNA of the CDR3: TGCGCCAGCAGCTCCAGGACTAGCGGGGCCCGCACAGATACGCAGTATTTT. Encoded protein: CASSSRTSGARTDTQYF. Variable domain in full (rest from reference TRBV5-1 and TRBJ2-3): KAGVTQTPRYLIKTRGQQVTLSCSPISGHRSVSWYQQTPGQGLQFLFEYFSETQRNKGNFPGRFSGRQFSNSRSEMNVSTLELGDSALYLCASSSRTSGARTDTQYFGPGTRLTVL.

This chain joins TRBV19 and TRBJ1-6; D gene ambiguous. The CDR3 extends over 13 amino acids. Between the trimmed V and J ends, which lost 9 bases and 12 bases, there was a span of 18 bases. Germline lookup yields CDR1 LNHDA and CDR2 SQIVND (reference sequence). This CDR3 is CASNRGGEQPLHF. DNA for the CDR3: TGTGCCAGCAACCGAGGTGGAGAACAACCCCTCCACTTT.

The J gene is TRBJ2-3, the V gene TRBV15, with D possibly TRBD2 on 5 matching bases. Looked up from germline, CDR1 is LNHNV and CDR2 is YYDKDF (reference sequence). V was shortened by 6 bases and J by 2 bases, with 15 bases between the two germline ends. The CDR3 contains 15 residues. The CDR3 is CATRRGLYPTDTQYF. The CDR3 DNA reads TGTGCCACCAGACGGGGTCTTTATCCCACAGATACGCAGTATTTT. Based on the CDR3 plus reference TRBV15 and TRBJ2-3, the full variable domain is DAMVIQNPRYQVTQFGKPVTLSCSQTLNHNVMYWYQQKSSQAPKLLFHYYDKDFNNEADTPDNFQSRRPNTSFCFLDIRSPGLGDTAMYLCATRRGLYPTDTQYFGPGTRLTVL.

On this clone: Other DNA sequences in the same sample also yield this CDR3. V and J are TRBV3-1 (or the pseudogene TRBV3-2) and TRBJ1-3; 7 nucleotides match TRBD1. The CDR3 totals 15 residues. The J segment lost 4 bases and the V segment lost 4 bases, leaving 7 bases of the junction unmatched. Looked up from germline, CDR1 is LGHDT and CDR2 is YNNKEL (reference sequence). In DNA, the CDR3 is TGTGCCAGCAGCCCTGACAGGGTGTCCGGAAACACCATATATTTT. Its translation is CASSPDRVSGNTIYF.

This clone has a handful of counts. The gene calls are TRBV7-2 and TRBJ1-2; 7 positions match TRBD1. The length of the CDR3 is 14 residues. Germline V gives CDR1 SGHTA, CDR2 FQGNSA. The ends lost 5 bases at V and 6 bases at J; junction bases unmatched: 9. The CDR3 coding sequence is TGTGCCAGCAGCGGGACAGCAGTGGGCGATGGCTACACCTTC. It specifies CASSGTAVGDGYTF.

CDR3 protein: CASSLGRPVEKLFF. As DNA, the CDR3 is TGTGCCAGCAGTTTAGGCAGGCCTGTTGAAAAACTGTTTTTT. This chain joins TRBV28 and TRBJ1-4; D gene uncertain. The CDR3 length is 14 residues. V was cut by 2 bases and J by 7 bases, with 11 bases left in between. Germline CDR1 MDHEN, CDR2 SYDVKM.

This clone has a single count. The chain couples TRBV5-1 to TRBJ1-2; 12 positions agree with TRBD1. Germline CDR1 SGHRS, CDR2 YFSETQ. The CDR3 sequence is 15 residues long. The V gene end was trimmed by 3 bases and the J gene end by 4 bases; junction bases not matched to a gene: 4. In nucleotides, the CDR3 is TGCGCCAGCAGCTGGGGGACAGGGGGCGGCTATGGCTACACCTTC. Its protein product is CASSWGTGGGYGYTF.

The V and J genes are TRBV6-5 and TRBJ1-4; D unclear. CDR3 size: 15 residues. V was cut by 5 bases and J by 6 bases, with 16 bases left in between. Germline lookup yields CDR1 MNHEY and CDR2 SVGAGI. This chain's CDR3 is CASSRRLVRHEKLFF. CDR3 DNA: TGTGCCAGCAGTCGCAGGTTGGTTCGTCATGAAAAACTGTTTTTT.

The rearrangement joins TRBV11-3 to TRBJ1-1; the match to TRBD1 covers 7 bases. CDR1 and CDR2 (germline): SGHNT, YENEEA. V was clipped by 3 bases and J by 4 bases; unmatched bases: 8. There are 15 residues in the CDR3. CDR3 in DNA: TGTGCCAGCAGCTTTGCTAGGGGGCGCGGCACTGAAGCTTTCTTT. Residues: CASSFARGRGTEAFF.

This clone was seen only a few times. This sequence joins TRBV6-6 and TRBJ1-6, with unresolved D. Germline V gene data show CDR1 as MNHNY and CDR2 as SVGAGI (reference sequence). The ends were cut back, 0 bases at V and 8 bases at J, with 8 bases in the middle. The CDR3 is 14 amino acids. In DNA form, the CDR3 reads TGTGCCAGCAGTTACTCGAGAAGAGATTCACCCCTCCACTTT. Its translation is CASSYSRRDSPLHF.

This chain joins TRBV5-5 and TRBJ2-4, with 8 bases identical to TRBD1. The ends lost 2 bases at V and 9 bases at J; junction bases unmatched: 1. Germline-derived CDR1 and CDR2 are SGHKS and YYEKEE (reference sequence). There are 12 residues in the CDR3. CDR3 sequence: CASSLQGVIQYF. The CDR3 DNA reads TGTGCCAGCAGCTTACAGGGGGTCATTCAGTACTTC.

The chain joins TRBV11-1 to TRBJ2-5, with TRBD2 identical over 8 bases. V was clipped by 4 bases and J by 5 bases; unmatched bases: 12. From germline, CDR1 is SGHAT and CDR2 FQDESV (reference sequence). This CDR3 contains 16 residues. The CDR3 DNA reads as TGTGCCAGCAGCTGGGCCCCGGGACTAGTCTCGGAGACCCAGTACTTC. Translating it yields CASSWAPGLVSETQYF. Drawing the rest from reference TRBV11-1 and TRBJ2-5, the complete variable domain is EAEVAQSPRYKITEKSQAVAFWCDPISGHATLYWYRQILGQGPELLVQFQDESVVDDSQLPKDRFSAERLKGVDSTLKIQPAELGDSAMYLCASSWAPGLVSETQYFGPGTRLLVL.

V is TRBV6-1 and J is TRBJ1-1, with a weak D call TRBD1 (6 bases). The germline V gene has CDR1 MNHNS and CDR2 SASEGT. The CDR3 runs to 16 residues. V lost 0 bases and J lost 5, with 16 bases in between. The DNA for the CDR3 is TGTGCCAGCAGTGAAGCGCGGGGGGGCCGAGGGACTGAAGCTTTCTTT. Translated, it gives CASSEARGGRGTEAFF.

V is TRBV27 and J is TRBJ2-3; 14 nucleotides line up with TRBD2. V shed 5 bases and J 8 bases; nucleotides not matched to a gene: 9. This CDR3 is 16 amino acids long. CDR1 and CDR2 (germline): MNHEY, SMNVEV (reference sequence). The CDR3: CASSPRLAGGQVTQYF. CDR3 bases: TGTGCCAGCAGTCCCAGACTAGCGGGGGGGCAGGTTACGCAGTATTTT.

The chain carries TRBV4-1 and TRBJ1-5; the D is unclear. The ends were cut back, 0 bases at V and 5 bases at J, with 8 bases in the middle. The CDR3 is made up of 14 amino acids. Germline V gene sequence: CDR1 MGHRA, CDR2 YSYEKL. The CDR3 sequence: CASSQDIRDQPQHF. Written as DNA, the CDR3 is TGCGCCAGCAGCCAAGACATCCGGGATCAGCCCCAGCATTTT.

The chain employs TRBV28 and TRBJ1-5; D might be TRBD1 (6 bases). The CDR3 extends over 15 amino acids. V was clipped by 4 bases and J by 3 bases, with 13 bases between them. CDR1 and CDR2 from the germline V gene are MDHEN and SYDVKM. CDR3 sequence: CASSSPRTVNQPQHF. In DNA, the CDR3 is TGTGCCAGCAGTTCCCCTAGGACAGTCAATCAGCCCCAGCATTTT. Using reference TRBV28 and TRBJ1-5 for the parts outside the CDR3, the full variable domain is DVKVTQSSRYLVKRTGEKVFLECVQDMDHENMFWYRQDPGLGLRLIYFSYDVKMKEKGDIPEGYSVSREKKERFSLILESASTNQTSMYLCASSSPRTVNQPQHFGDGTRLSIL.

The chain couples TRBV3-1 (or the pseudogene TRBV3-2) to TRBJ1-3, with TRBD1 matching over 7 bases. V trimming: 4 bases; J trimming: 4 bases; junction bases outside the gene matches: 7. This CDR3 comprises 15 residues. Germline V gives CDR1 LGHDT, CDR2 YNNKEL (reference sequence). The CDR3: CASSPDRVAGNTIYF. The DNA of the CDR3 is TGTGCCAGCAGCCCAGACAGGGTGGCGGGAAACACCATATATTTT.

This sequence joins TRBV4-1 and TRBJ1-6, with D possibly TRBD1 on 6 matching bases. Between the trimmed V and J ends, which lost 4 bases and 3 bases, there was a span of 13 bases. CDR1 and CDR2 from the germline V gene are MGHRA and YSYEKL. The CDR3 consists of 16 residues. The CDR3 nucleotides read TGCGCCAGCAGCCTTGCCGACAGGAACTATAATTCACCCCTCCACTTT. Its protein is CASSLADRNYNSPLHF.

The V and J genes are TRBV19 and TRBJ1-2; possibly TRBD1 for D (5 bases). The CDR3 sequence is 14 residues long. V was shortened by 3 bases and J by 8 bases, with 16 bases between the two germline ends. CDR1 LNHDA and CDR2 SQIVND come from the germline V gene (reference sequence). CDR3 DNA: TGTGCCAGTAGTATTAGTCCCGGGACTCAAGGCTACACCTTC. Amino acids: CASSISPGTQGYTF.

The chain joins TRBV9 to TRBJ1-1, with a possible D match to TRBD1 (6 bases). Looked up from germline, CDR1 is SGDLS and CDR2 is YYNGEE. The V and J ends lost 8 bases and 3 bases respectively, with 14 bases between them. The CDR3 has 13 residues. This CDR3 is CASRGGADTEAFF. The CDR3 nucleotides read TGTGCCAGTCGGGGGGGCGCCGACACTGAAGCTTTCTTT.

This chain connects TRBV28 to TRBJ2-5; tentatively, D is TRBD1 (6 bases). The CDR3 has 15 amino acids. Looked up from germline, CDR1 is MDHEN and CDR2 is SYDVKM. Trimming cost V 3 bases and J 3 bases, with 14 bases left between them. CDR3 protein: CASSLKGEFEETQYF. The DNA for the CDR3 is TGTGCCAGCAGTTTGAAGGGGGAGTTCGAAGAGACCCAGTACTTC.

V gene TRBV30 combines with J gene TRBJ1-2, with no clear D. There are 13 residues in the CDR3. The germline V gene encodes CDR1 GTSNPN and CDR2 SVGIG (reference sequence). The V and J ends lost 0 bases and 6 bases respectively, with 11 bases between them. The CDR3 spells CAWSVLLLNGYTF. In DNA form, the CDR3 reads TGTGCCTGGAGTGTACTACTCTTGAATGGCTACACCTTC.

The chain uses TRBV29-1 and TRBJ1-6, with 7 bases identical to TRBD1. Trimming took 5 bases from V and 6 from J; bases not matched to a gene: 7. Germline CDR1 reads SQVTM; CDR2 reads ANQGSEA. The CDR3 is 14 amino acids. The CDR3 bases are TGCAGCGTTTCCGAACAGGGGCGTAATTCACCCCTCCACTTT. Translated: CSVSEQGRNSPLHF. Full variable domain (remainder filled in from reference TRBV29-1 and TRBJ1-6): SAVISQKPSRDICQRGTSLTIQCQVDSQVTMMFWYRQQPGQSLTLIATANQGSEATYESGFVIDKFPISRPNLTFSTLTVSNMSPEDSSIYLCSVSEQGRNSPLHFGNGTRLTVT.

The V gene is TRBV29-1, the J gene TRBJ2-2; no definite D call. Trimming removed 3 bases from V and 3 bases from J, with 5 bases in between. This CDR3 region has 12 residues. Germline V CDR1 and CDR2: SQVTM, ANQGSEA. The CDR3 DNA reads TGCAGCGTTGACTCAGACACCGGGGAGCTGTTTTTT. This encodes CSVDSDTGELFF.

This chain connects TRBV4-3 to TRBJ1-2, with D possibly TRBD1 on 6 matching bases. The V and J ends lost 1 base and 2 bases respectively, with 8 bases between them. The CDR3 has 14 residues. Germline assignment: CDR1 LGHNA and CDR2 YSLEER. The CDR3 DNA sequence: TGCGCCAGCAGCCAAGCGGACAGAAACTATGGCTACACCTTC. This codes for CASSQADRNYGYTF.

The V and J genes are TRBV14 and TRBJ2-2, with TRBD2 matching 7 bases. CDR3 size: 16 residues. CDR1 is SGHDN, CDR2 FVKESK, per germline. V shed 3 bases and J 3 bases; nucleotides not matched to a gene: 7. The CDR3 spells CASSQAIGGYTGELFF. CDR3 in DNA: TGTGCCAGCAGCCAGGCCATCGGGGGGTACACCGGGGAGCTGTTTTTT. Looking up the rest from reference TRBV14 and TRBJ2-2 gives the full variable domain: EAGVTQFPSHSVIEKGQTVTLRCDPISGHDNLYWYRRVMGKEIKFLLHFVKESKQDESGMPNNRFLAERTGGTYSTLKVQPAELEDSGVYFCASSQAIGGYTGELFFGEGSRLTVL.

In the case of this clone: This sample includes further DNA sequences coding for the same CDR3. This chain uses TRBV4-1 with TRBJ1-1; 7 bases align to TRBD1. The CDR3 loop spans 15 amino acids. Germline V lookup: CDR1 MGHRA, CDR2 YSYEKL. V gave up 4 bases and J gave up 0 bases; unmatched junction bases: 5. CDR3 DNA: TGCGCCAGCAGCCGCGTACAGGGGCTGAACACTGAAGCTTTCTTT. Translation gives CASSRVQGLNTEAFF.

J is TRBJ2-7 and V is TRBV1; the table's D call of TRBD2 was not tested on the DNA. TRBV1 is recorded as a pseudogene. This CDR3 is built from 14 residues. The CDR3 loop reads CTSSQGTSGYEQYF. The DNA of the CDR3 is TGCACCAGCAGCCAAGGGACTAGCGGATACGAGCAGTACTTC.

Ten or more counts support this clone. V usage is TRBV10-3 and J usage is TRBJ1-6, with TRBD1 matching over 9 bases. Germline V lookup: CDR1 ENHRY, CDR2 SYGVKD. This CDR3 contains 13 residues. The ends lost 6 bases at V and 10 bases at J; junction bases unmatched: 4. CDR3 in amino acids: CAISRDRESPLHF. Here the CDR3 DNA reads TGTGCCATCAGCCGGGACAGGGAATCACCCCTCCACTTT.

The chain employs TRBV28 and TRBJ2-1; 9 nucleotides agree with TRBD1. Germline lookup yields CDR1 MDHEN and CDR2 SYDVKM. V shed 6 bases and J 5 bases; nucleotides not matched to a gene: 11. This CDR3 comprises 16 residues. The CDR3 nucleotides are TGTGCCAGCAGGACTACCGGGACAGGGTTCGACAATGAGCAGTTCTTC. Encoded protein: CASRTTGTGFDNEQFF.